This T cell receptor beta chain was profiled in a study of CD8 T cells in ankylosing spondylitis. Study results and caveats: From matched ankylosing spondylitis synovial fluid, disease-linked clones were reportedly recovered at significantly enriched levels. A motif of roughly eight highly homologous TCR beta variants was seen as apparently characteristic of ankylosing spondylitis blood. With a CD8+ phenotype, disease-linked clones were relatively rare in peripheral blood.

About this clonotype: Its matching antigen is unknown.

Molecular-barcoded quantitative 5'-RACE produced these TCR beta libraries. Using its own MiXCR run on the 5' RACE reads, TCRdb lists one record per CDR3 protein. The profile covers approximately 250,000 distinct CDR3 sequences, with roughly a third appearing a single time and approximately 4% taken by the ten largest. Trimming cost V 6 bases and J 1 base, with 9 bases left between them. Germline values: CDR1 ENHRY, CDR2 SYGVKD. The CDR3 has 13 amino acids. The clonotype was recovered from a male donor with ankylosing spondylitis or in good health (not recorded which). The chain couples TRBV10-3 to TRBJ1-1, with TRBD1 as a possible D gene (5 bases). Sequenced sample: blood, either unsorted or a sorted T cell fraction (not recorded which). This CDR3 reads CAIRITGNTEAFF. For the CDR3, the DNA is TGTGCCATCAGAATTACAGGGAACACTGAAGCTTTCTTT.